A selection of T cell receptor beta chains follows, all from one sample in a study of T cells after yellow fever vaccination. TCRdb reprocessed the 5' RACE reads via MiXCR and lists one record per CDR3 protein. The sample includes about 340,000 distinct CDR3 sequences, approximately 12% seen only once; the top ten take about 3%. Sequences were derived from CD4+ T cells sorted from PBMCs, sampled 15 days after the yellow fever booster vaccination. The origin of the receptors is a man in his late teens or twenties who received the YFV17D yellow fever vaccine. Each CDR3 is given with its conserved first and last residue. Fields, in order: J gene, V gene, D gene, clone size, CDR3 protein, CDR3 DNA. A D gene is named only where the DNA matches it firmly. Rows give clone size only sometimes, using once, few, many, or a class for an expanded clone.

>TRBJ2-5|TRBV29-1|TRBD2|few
CSVDLAGVETQYF
TGCAGCGTTGATCTAGCGGGGGTTGAGACCCAGTACTTC
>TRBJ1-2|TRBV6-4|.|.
CASSGRTKTNYGYTF
TGTGCCAGCAGTGGCCGGACCAAGACGAACTATGGCTACACCTTC
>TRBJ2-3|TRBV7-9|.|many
CASSLVGTTDTQYF
TGTGCCAGCAGCTTAGTTGGGACCACAGATACGCAGTATTTT
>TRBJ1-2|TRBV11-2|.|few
CASSLGTGANYGYTF
TGTGCCAGCAGCTTAGGTACCGGGGCTAACTATGGCTACACCTTC
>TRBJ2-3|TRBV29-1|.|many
CSVEGDTRTDTQYF
TGCAGCGTTGAGGGCGACACCCGCACAGATACGCAGTATTTT
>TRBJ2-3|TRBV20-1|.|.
CSARYTQSDTQYF
TGCAGTGCCCGGTACACGCAGTCAGATACGCAGTATTTT
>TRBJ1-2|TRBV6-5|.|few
CASKRFNYGYTF
TGTGCCAGCAAGCGGTTCAACTATGGCTACACCTTC
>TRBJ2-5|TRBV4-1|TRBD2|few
CASSRWLAGEETQYF
TGCGCCAGCAGCCGATGGCTAGCGGGGGAAGAGACCCAGTACTTC
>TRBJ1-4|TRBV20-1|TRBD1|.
CSAREGAVEKLFF
TGCAGTGCTAGGGAGGGGGCCGTTGAAAAACTGTTTTTT
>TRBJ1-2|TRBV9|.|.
CASSPDRSYYGYTF
TGTGCCAGCAGCCCGGACAGATCGTACTATGGCTACACCTTC
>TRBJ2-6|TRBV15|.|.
CATSARGSGANVLTF
TGTGCCACCAGCGCCAGGGGCTCTGGGGCCAACGTCCTGACTTTC
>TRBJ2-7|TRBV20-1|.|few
CSVVGGLDYEQYF
TGCAGTGTTGTCGGGGGGCTTGACTACGAGCAGTACTTC
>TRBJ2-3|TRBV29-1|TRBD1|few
CSVQSGQGSTDTQYF
TGCAGCGTCCAGTCGGGACAGGGGAGCACAGATACGCAGTATTTT
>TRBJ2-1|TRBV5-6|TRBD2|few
CASSLRRTLAGGPLHNEQFF
TGTGCCAGCAGCCTGAGACGGACTTTAGCGGGGGGTCCCCTTCACAATGAGCAGTTCTTC
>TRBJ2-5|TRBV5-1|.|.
CASSRGTAEETQYF
TGCGCCAGCAGCAGGGGGACTGCAGAAGAGACCCAGTACTTC
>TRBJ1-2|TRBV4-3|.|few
CASSQDQGNYGYTF
TGCGCCAGCAGCCAAGATCAAGGAAACTATGGCTACACCTTC
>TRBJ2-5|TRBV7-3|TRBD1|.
CASSLNGRGRETQYF
TGTGCCAGCAGCTTAAATGGCAGGGGGCGAGAGACCCAGTACTTC
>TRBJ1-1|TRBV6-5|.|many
CASSQRQLMNTEAFF
TGTGCCAGCAGCCAGAGACAGCTTATGAACACTGAAGCTTTCTTT
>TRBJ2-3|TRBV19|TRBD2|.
CASSPRSSGGFSDTQYF
TGTGCCAGTAGTCCTCGCTCTAGCGGGGGATTCTCAGATACGCAGTATTTT
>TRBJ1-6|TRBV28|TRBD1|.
CASNRQGPPLHF
TGTGCCAGCAACCGACAGGGTCCACCCCTCCACTTT
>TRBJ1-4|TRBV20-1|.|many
CSAREEKLFF
TGCAGTGCTAGAGAGGAAAAACTGTTTTTT
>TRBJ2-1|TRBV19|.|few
CASSIGNVGNEQFF
TGTGCCAGTAGTATTGGGAACGTCGGCAATGAGCAGTTCTTC
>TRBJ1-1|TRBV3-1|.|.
CASRNYMVGTEAFF
TGTGCCAGCAGGAACTACATGGTTGGGACTGAAGCTTTCTTT
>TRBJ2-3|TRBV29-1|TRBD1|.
CSVEDRGQSFWSDTQYF
TGCAGCGTGGAAGACAGGGGGCAGTCGTTTTGGTCAGATACGCAGTATTTT
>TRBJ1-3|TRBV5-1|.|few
CASSLGPNSGNTIYF
TGCGCCAGCAGCTTGGGACCAAACTCTGGAAACACCATATATTTT
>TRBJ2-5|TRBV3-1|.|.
CASSRWTLEQTQYF
TGTGCCAGCAGCCGCTGGACCCTCGAACAGACCCAGTACTTC
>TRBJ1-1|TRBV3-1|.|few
CASSQAGVTEAFF
TGTGCCAGCAGCCAAGCGGGGGTAACTGAAGCTTTCTTT
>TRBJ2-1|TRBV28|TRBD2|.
CASSLLGSGGRPINEQFF
TGTGCCAGCAGTTTATTAGGGAGCGGGGGCCGCCCCATCAATGAGCAGTTCTTC
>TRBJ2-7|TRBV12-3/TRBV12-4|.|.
CASKLTGRYEQYF
TGTGCCAGCAAACTGACAGGGAGGTACGAGCAGTACTTC
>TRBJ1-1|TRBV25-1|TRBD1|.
CASRQTGEGGTEAFF
TGTGCCAGCAGGCAGACAGGGGAAGGAGGCACTGAAGCTTTCTTT
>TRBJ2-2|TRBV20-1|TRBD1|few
CSAGTGRSGELFF
TGCAGTGCTGGGACAGGCCGGTCCGGGGAGCTGTTTTTT
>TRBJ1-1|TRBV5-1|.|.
CASSRDSTGTSTEAFF
TGCGCCAGCAGCAGGGACTCAACTGGCACCTCCACTGAAGCTTTCTTT
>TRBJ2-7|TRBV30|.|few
CAWAPTGTPLGEQYF
TGTGCCTGGGCCCCGACAGGGACTCCCCTGGGCGAGCAGTACTTC
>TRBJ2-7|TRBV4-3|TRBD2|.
CASSLEAGTRSYEQYF
TGCGCCAGCAGCCTGGAGGCCGGGACTAGGAGTTACGAGCAGTACTTC
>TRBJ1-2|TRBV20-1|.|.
CSAREGQGGYTF
TGCAGTGCTAGAGAGGGGCAGGGCGGCTACACCTTC
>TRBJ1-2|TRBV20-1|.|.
CSATTDNYGYTF
TGCAGTGCTACGACGGATAACTATGGCTACACCTTC
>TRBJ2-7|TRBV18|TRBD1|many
CASSPDRDEQYF
TGTGCCAGCTCACCGGACAGGGACGAGCAGTACTTC
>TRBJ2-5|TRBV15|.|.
CATSRDFRGETQYF
TGTGCCACCAGCAGAGATTTTAGGGGAGAGACCCAGTACTTC
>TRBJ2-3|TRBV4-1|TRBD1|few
CASSQEGTAFRQGTQYF
TGCGCCAGCAGCCAAGAGGGGACAGCATTCCGGCAGGGTACGCAGTATTTT
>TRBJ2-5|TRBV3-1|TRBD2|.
CASRPLAGQETQYF
TGTGCCAGCAGGCCGCTAGCGGGACAAGAGACCCAGTACTTC
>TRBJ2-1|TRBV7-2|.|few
CASSLNPRYNEQFF
TGTGCCAGCAGCTTAAATCCTAGATACAATGAGCAGTTCTTC
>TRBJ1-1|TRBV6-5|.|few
CASSQELKGGTAFF
TGTGCCAGCAGCCAAGAACTGAAAGGGGGGACAGCTTTCTTT
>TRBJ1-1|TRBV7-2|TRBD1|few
CASSGGQGVKAFF
TGTGCCAGCAGCGGGGGACAGGGGGTTAAAGCTTTCTTT
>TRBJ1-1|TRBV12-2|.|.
CASRHNTEAFF
TGTGCAAGTCGCCACAACACTGAAGCTTTCTTT